Listed here are 8 T cell receptor beta chains from one sample, sequenced in a study of T cell repertoires in cytomegalovirus infection. A single record per CDR3 protein comes from TCRdb applying MiXCR to the reads. The repertoire holds hundreds of thousands of distinct CDR3 sequences, approximately 31% seen once, with around 15% in the top ten. The antigens for these receptors are not known. This material consisted of cultured CD8+ T cells from PBMCs, taken from culture after CMV antigen stimulation. The receptors were gathered from a human donor in good health (CMV status not recorded). Some clones in this sample may be carry-over from other donors' samples.

This clonotype was found a few times. The CDR3 here is CASSPRLATANTGELFF. In DNA, the CDR3 is TGTGCCAGCAGTCCCCGACTAGCGACCGCGAACACCGGGGAGCTGTTTTTT. The chain has TRBV6-5 and TRBJ2-2; 8 bases match TRBD2. The V gene end was trimmed by 5 bases and the J gene end by 0 bases; junction bases not matched to a gene: 8. The V gene's germline CDR1 is MNHEY and CDR2 SVGAGI. The CDR3 is made up of 17 amino acids.

In its sample, this clonotype was seen a few times. This sequence joins TRBV6-2 or TRBV6-3 and TRBJ2-5; no clear D gene. The CDR3 extends over 15 amino acids. Trimming shortened V by 2 bases and J by 5 bases, and 15 bases separated the two germline ends. Germline V CDR1 and CDR2: MNHEY, SVGEGT. The CDR3 coding sequence is TGTGCCAGCAGTTACCGGTCCGCCCGTGGGGAGACCCAGTACTTC. Its translation is CASSYRSARGETQYF.

In its sample, this clonotype was seen a few times. The gene calls are TRBV28 and TRBJ2-1; D possibly uses TRBD1 or TRBD2 (5 bases each). CDR3 length: 16 residues. Trimming took 4 bases from V and 3 from J, leaving 16 bases between them. Germline CDR1 and CDR2: MDHEN and SYDVKM. The CDR3 DNA is TGTGCCAGCAGTTCCCTGAGGGCCAGGGACTACAATGAGCAGTTCTTC. Its translation is CASSSLRARDYNEQFF.

This clonotype came up many times. The CDR3 sequence: CASYRAVNTEAFF. CDR3 nucleotide sequence: TGTGCCAGCTACAGGGCTGTCAACACTGAAGCTTTCTTT. This chain links TRBV6-1 with TRBJ1-1; a possible D gene is TRBD1 (6 bases). The CDR3 has 13 amino acids. Germline values: CDR1 MNHNS, CDR2 SASEGT. V gave up 8 bases and J gave up 2 bases, with 12 bases separating them.

This clonotype was detected ten times or more. The CDR3 is CASSTDRQETQYF. The CDR3, as DNA: TGTGCCAGCAGCACGGACAGGCAAGAGACCCAGTACTTC. This chain links TRBV12-3 or TRBV12-4 with TRBJ2-5; TRBD1 agrees at 7 bases. Unmatched junction bases numbered 3, after V lost 6 bases and J lost 2 bases. The CDR3 sequence is 13 residues long.

This clonotype was observed a handful of times. The chain combines TRBV4-1 with TRBJ1-1; 9 nucleotides line up with TRBD1. Per the germline V gene, CDR1 is MGHRA and CDR2 is YSYEKL. Unmatched junction bases numbered 9, after V lost 4 bases and J lost 0 bases. This CDR3 has 17 amino acids. CDR3 in amino acids: CASSPLPWDRVNTEAFF. As DNA, the CDR3 is TGCGCCAGCAGCCCGTTACCGTGGGACAGGGTGAACACTGAAGCTTTCTTT.

This rearrangement joins TRBV6-2 or TRBV6-3 to TRBJ2-1; D may be TRBD1 (5 bases). The CDR3 is 14 amino acids. Germline loops: CDR1 MNHEY, CDR2 SVGEGT. Trimming took off 6 bases at V and 7 bases at J, with 16 bases between the two ends. This chain's CDR3 is CASSLVGAWNEQFF. In DNA, the CDR3 is TGTGCCAGCAGCCTCGTAGGGGCTTGGAATGAGCAGTTCTTC.

This clonotype has a handful of counts. This chain connects TRBV27 to TRBJ2-1, with 8 bases aligning to TRBD1. Trimming cost V 5 bases and J 5 bases; bases outside gene matches: 5. The CDR3 runs 14 residues. Germline V gene data show CDR1 as MNHEY and CDR2 as SMNVEV (reference sequence). The CDR3 loop is CASSLSGQDNEQFF. The CDR3, as DNA: TGTGCCAGCAGTCTCTCGGGACAGGACAATGAGCAGTTCTTC.